The 16 T cell receptor beta chains given below trace back to one sample, sequenced in a study of T cells in Graves' hyperthyroidism and ophthalmopathy (dated by TCRdb to between 2019 and 2020). Library preparation was by multiplex PCR. Sequencing was performed on an Illumina HiSeq 2000. The TCR beta CDR3 regions were amplified from the RNA transcripts. The TCR CDR3 was subjected to a first round of RT-PCR using the HTBI primer set and the Qiagen OneStep RT-PCR kit. TCRdb reanalyzed the raw reads on its own, using fastp at Q25 for trimming and MiXCR for clone calling, and kept in-frame beta chains. Entries that share a CDR3 protein sequence are merged under the most common genes and DNA. The sample table holds 40,000 to 65,000 distinct CDR3 sequences, of which approximately 48% were seen once. The leading ten clones occupy just over 9% of the sample. Sequencing used blood. The receptors derive from a woman in her 50s with Graves' ophthalmopathy.

This clonotype was counted once. The rearrangement links TRBV7-2 to TRBJ2-7, with 9 bases fitting TRBD2. CDR3 length equals 15 residues. V was clipped by 3 bases and J by 1 base; unmatched bases: 4. Germline CDR1 reads SGHTA; CDR2 reads FQGNSA. In DNA form, the CDR3 reads TGTGCCAGCAGCTTCGGCGGGGGGGCGTCCTACGAGCAGTACTTC. Translation gives CASSFGGGASYEQYF.

On this clonotype: Because it lacks the conserved phenylalanine or tryptophan at the end, this CDR3 is likely a read error. The DNA is omitted, as the CDR3 cannot be located on it reliably, and the CDR3 follows TCRdb's listing. V usage is TRBV20-1 and J usage is TRBJ2-5; TRBD1, as called in the table, went unchecked against the DNA. Inclusive of both ends, the CDR3 amounts to 14 amino acids. CDR1 is DFQATT, CDR2 SNEGSKA, per germline (reference sequence). The CDR3 spells CSVMRGIGGYTFGS.

This clonotype has at least ten counts. The rearrangement uses TRBV20-1 and TRBJ1-2; the D gene is possibly TRBD1 (5 bases). Germline CDR1 is DFQATT and CDR2 is SNEGSKA (reference sequence). The CDR3 length is 13 residues. The germline V and J ends were trimmed by 1 base and 4 bases, with 10 bases remaining between them. The CDR3 region is CSARVRQSYGYTF. Written as DNA, the CDR3 is TGCAGTGCTAGAGTCAGACAGTCCTATGGCTACACCTTC.

The chain is built from TRBV11-2 and TRBJ2-6, with D unclear. Trimming left V 0 bases short and J 5 bases short, with 2 bases between. This CDR3 region has 13 residues. CDR1 and CDR2 from the germline V gene are SGHAT and FQNNGV. This CDR3 reads CASSLERANVLTF. CDR3 nucleotide sequence: TGTGCCAGCAGCTTAGAGAGGGCCAACGTCCTGACTTTC. The full variable domain, in which reference TRBV11-2 and TRBJ2-6 provide the parts outside the CDR3, is EAGVAQSPRYKIIEKRQSVAFWCNPISGHATLYWYQQILGQGPKLLIQFQNNGVVDDSQLPKDRFSAERLKGVDSTLKIQPAKLEDSAVYLCASSLERANVLTFGAGSRLTVL.

The chain combines TRBV7-8 with TRBJ1-5; TRBD1 aligns across 8 bases. The CDR3 sequence is 16 residues long. J gave up 2 bases and V 5 bases, and 8 bases lay outside the gene matches. From germline, CDR1 is SGHVS and CDR2 FQNEAQ. CDR3 loop: CASSPRPGQGNQPQHF. The CDR3 nucleotides read TGTGCCAGCAGCCCTAGACCGGGACAGGGCAATCAGCCCCAGCATTTT. The whole variable domain, remainder taken from reference TRBV7-8 and TRBJ1-5, is GAGVSQSPRYKVAKRGQDVALRCDPISGHVSLFWYQQALGQGPEFLTYFQNEAQLDKSGLPSDRFFAERPEGSVSTLKIQRTQQEDSAVYLCASSPRPGQGNQPQHFGDGTRLSIL.

This sequence joins TRBV20-1 and TRBJ2-5, with D perhaps TRBD1 or TRBD2 (5 bases each). This CDR3 spans 21 amino acids. V was cut by 2 bases and J by 8 bases, with 39 bases left in between. Germline V lookup: CDR1 DFQATT, CDR2 SNEGSKA (reference sequence). The CDR3 sequence is CSARISGTEEKLFCGSGTQYF. The CDR3 DNA sequence: TGCAGTGCTAGAATATCCGGGACGGAAGAAAAACTGTTTTGTGGCAGTGGAACCCAGTACTTC.

This clonotype was counted many times. The genes are TRBV30 and TRBJ2-5, with D unresolved. The CDR3 runs 10 residues. The germline gives CDR1 GTSNPN, CDR2 SVGIG (reference sequence). V was shortened by 8 bases and J by 5 bases, with 9 bases between the two germline ends. CDR3 coding DNA: TGTGCCGGAACCGGGGAGACCCAGTACTTC. This codes for CAGTGETQYF.

This clonotype showed up many times. The rearrangement links TRBV20-1 to TRBJ1-1; D possibly corresponds to TRBD1 (5 bases). The CDR3 spans 14 residues. Trimming removed 2 bases from V and 7 bases from J, with 17 bases in between. CDR1 is DFQATT and CDR2 is SNEGSKA in the germline V gene (reference sequence). In nucleotides, the CDR3 is TGCAGTGCTAGATCACGATTGAGGGGAGATGAAGCTTTCTTT. This sequence encodes CSARSRLRGDEAFF.

This clonotype is categorized as medium-sized. This chain links TRBV19 with TRBJ2-1, with 8 bases aligning to TRBD1. V shed 4 bases and J 12 bases; nucleotides not matched to a gene: 11. CDR1 is LNHDA and CDR2 is SQIVND in the germline V gene (reference sequence). This CDR3 has 14 amino acids. DNA of the CDR3: TGTGCCAGTAGTACGCCGGACAGGGTGAGGGGGCAGTTCTTC. Amino acids: CASSTPDRVRGQFF. The variable domain in full, with the rest retrieved from reference TRBV19 and TRBJ2-1, is DGGITQSPKYLFRKEGQNVTLSCEQNLNHDAMYWYRQDPGQGLRLIYYSQIVNDFQKGDIAEGYSVSREKKESFPLTVTSAQKNPTAFYLCASSTPDRVRGQFFGPGTRLTVL.

In this sample, this clonotype turned up many times. This chain's CDR3 is CASSQLLQRTQEAFF. In nucleotides, the CDR3 is TGCGCCAGCAGCCAACTACTACAACGCACCCAGGAAGCTTTCTTT. The chain has TRBV4-1 and TRBJ1-1, with D unclear. The CDR3 consists of 15 residues. Germline V gene lookup returns CDR1 MGHRA and CDR2 YSYEKL. The germline V and J ends were trimmed by 2 bases and 8 bases, with 18 bases remaining between them.

The table lists this clonotype with many counts. The chain recombines TRBV4-3 with TRBJ2-7, with TRBD1 identical over 11 bases. CDR1 and CDR2 (germline): LGHNA, YSLEER. V shed 1 base, J shed 3 bases, and the junction held 5 bases outside the gene matches. This CDR3 has 16 amino acids. The CDR3 nucleotides are TGCGCCAGCAGCCAAGCATCCGGGACAGGGGGCTACGAGCAGTACTTC. Amino acids: CASSQASGTGGYEQYF.

This chain uses TRBV20-1 with TRBJ2-7; D perhaps matches TRBD2 (6 bases). V was cut by 2 bases and J by 3 bases, with 14 bases left in between. The CDR3 is 14 residues long. Germline assignment: CDR1 DFQATT and CDR2 SNEGSKA (reference sequence). CDR3 residues: CSARLGGRGYEQYF. The CDR3 nucleotides read TGCAGTGCTAGACTGGGGGGTAGAGGCTACGAGCAGTACTTC.

This clonotype has ten or more counts. The chain recombines TRBV20-1 with TRBJ2-7; 13 nucleotides match TRBD2. V lost 2 bases and J lost 0; bases outside the gene matches: 10. Germline V CDR1 and CDR2: DFQATT, SNEGSKA (reference sequence). The CDR3 sequence is 18 residues long. The CDR3 sequence: CSARIGGLAGRNSYEQYF. For the CDR3, the DNA is TGCAGTGCTAGAATTGGGGGACTAGCGGGGCGCAACTCCTACGAGCAGTACTTC.

This clonotype is labeled as medium-sized. This rearrangement joins TRBV29-1 to TRBJ1-2; D gene uncertain. CDR1 SQVTM and CDR2 ANQGSEA come from the germline V gene. The CDR3 consists of 13 residues. Trimming took off 4 bases at V and 5 bases at J, with 14 bases between the two ends. The CDR3 sequence: CSVGPSEGYGYTF. CDR3 nucleotide sequence: TGCAGCGTTGGCCCTTCTGAAGGATATGGCTACACCTTC.

As for this clonotype: Given the absence of the conserved phenylalanine or tryptophan at the CDR3 end, a read error is likely. The V and J genes are TRBV7-8 and TRBJ1-1; TRBD1 might be the D (5 bases). The germline V gene encodes CDR1 SGHVS and CDR2 FQNEAQ. The CDR3 extends over 15 amino acids. V lost 5 bases to trimming and J lost 4 bases, with 17 bases between them. In DNA, the CDR3 is TGTGCCAGCAGCCGAATGGGGTCTGGGGCCACTGAAGCTTTCTCT. Its translation is CASSRMGSGATEAFS.

The rearrangement uses TRBV7-2 and TRBJ2-4; no clear D. Trimming cost V 5 bases and J 1 base, with 12 bases left between them. The CDR3 loop spans 15 amino acids. The germline V gene encodes CDR1 SGHTA and CDR2 FQGNSA. The CDR3 loop is CASSPSSGAKNIQYF. The CDR3 nucleotides are TGTGCCAGCAGCCCAAGCTCTGGGGCCAAAAACATTCAGTACTTC.